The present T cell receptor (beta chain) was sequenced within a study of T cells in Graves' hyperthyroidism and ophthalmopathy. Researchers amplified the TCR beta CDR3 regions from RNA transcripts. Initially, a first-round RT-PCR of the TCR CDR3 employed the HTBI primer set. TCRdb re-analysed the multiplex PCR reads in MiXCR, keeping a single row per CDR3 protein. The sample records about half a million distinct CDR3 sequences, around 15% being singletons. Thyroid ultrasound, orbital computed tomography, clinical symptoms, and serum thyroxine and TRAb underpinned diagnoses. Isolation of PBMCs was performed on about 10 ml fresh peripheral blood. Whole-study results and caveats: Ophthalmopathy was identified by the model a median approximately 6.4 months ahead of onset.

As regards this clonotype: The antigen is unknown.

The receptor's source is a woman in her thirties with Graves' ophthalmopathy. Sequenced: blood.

The CDR3 region is CASNGAGEETQYF. CDR3 DNA sequence: TGTGCCAGCAACGGAGCCGGAGAAGAGACCCAGTACTTC. The gene calls are TRBV28 and TRBJ2-5; no firm D call. CDR1 and CDR2 from the germline V gene are MDHEN and SYDVKM. The CDR3 has 13 residues. V was trimmed by 7 bases and J by 3 bases, leaving 12 bases between them.